This TCR beta chain was sequenced during a study of OX40 agonist ivuxolimab in advanced cancers. Background on the study: Partial responses were achieved by three patients, one with hepatocellular carcinoma and two with cutaneous melanoma. Findings of the study overall: Nonresponders included some who also had low normalized T-cell clonal expansion. Relatively little clonal expansion, among the lowest observed, appeared in partial responders at 0.1-3.0 mg/kg.

Here immunoSEQ multiplex PCR was the method, and the copy in TCRdb shows in-frame clones only, minus some. The sample contains around 22,000 clones, 84% of which appear only once. To note about this clone: Its antigen remains unknown.

Sampled blood was obtained at baseline, cycle 4 day 1, and cycle 7 day 1. The germline V gene has CDR1 SQVTM and CDR2 ANQGSEA. V was shortened by 1 base and J by 7 bases, with 11 bases between the two germline ends. The CDR3 is 13 amino acids. The material sequenced was CD4+ or CD8+ T cells sorted from blood, taken in a trial of the OX40 agonist ivuxolimab. This receptor was obtained from an adult with an advanced solid tumor such as melanoma, head and neck, liver or kidney cancer. This chain joins TRBV29-1 and TRBJ2-1; D assignment may be TRBD1 or TRBD2 (5 bases each). DNA of the CDR3: TGCAGCGTTGAAGGAGGGGATGGTAATGAGCAGTTCTTC. Its translation: CSVEGGDGNEQFF.